The next 19 T cell receptor beta chains were all read from a single sample in a study of CD8 T cells in ankylosing spondylitis (TCRdb year 2017). The library was generated by 5' RACE. Sequenced using an Illumina HiSeq 2500. Using fastp at Q25 and MiXCR, TCRdb reprocessed the public reads and kept productive beta chains. Rows are unified per CDR3 protein, each entry keeping the most common DNA and genes. The table for this sample lists some 200,000 distinct CDR3 sequences; 7.3% of them were counted only once. Approximately 15% of the sample is held by the ten biggest clonotypes. For these TCRs, the target antigens are not known. Overall study results and their limits: Blood from ankylosing spondylitis patients appeared to be characterized by a TCR beta motif made up of eight highly homologous amino acid variants.

The sample comprised blood, either unsorted or a sorted T cell fraction (not recorded which). These receptors came from a male donor with ankylosing spondylitis.

At least ten counts were recorded for this clonotype. J is TRBJ1-1 and V is TRBV6-2 or TRBV6-3; D unresolved. V lost 5 bases to trimming and J lost 1 base, with 14 bases between them. The CDR3 contains 15 residues. Germline-derived CDR1 and CDR2 are MNHEY and SVGEGT. The CDR3 reads CASSPYGSENTEAFF. As DNA, the CDR3 is TGTGCCAGCAGTCCCTATGGGTCGGAGAACACTGAAGCTTTCTTT.

This clonotype has a count of ten or more. V gene TRBV13 combines with J gene TRBJ1-2; D is unclear. This CDR3 has 13 residues. Trimming removed 7 bases from V and 2 bases from J, with 11 bases in between. Germline values: CDR1 PRHDT, CDR2 FYEKMQ (reference sequence). Written as DNA, the CDR3 is TGTGCCAGCATGAACAGCCGAAACTATGGCTACACCTTC. This translates into CASMNSRNYGYTF.

This clonotype was counted at least ten times. The V and J genes are TRBV7-9 and TRBJ2-7; no definite D call. Germline V lookup: CDR1 SEHNR, CDR2 FQNEAQ (reference sequence). V shed 3 bases and J shed 1 base, with 7 bases lying between them. There are 13 residues in the CDR3. The DNA for the CDR3 is TGTGCCAGCAGCTTTTCTCTTTCCTACGAGCAGTACTTC. Protein sequence: CASSFSLSYEQYF.

There are many counts of this clonotype. The J gene is TRBJ1-2, the V gene TRBV5-1; no clear D. Germline lookup yields CDR1 SGHRS and CDR2 YFSETQ. CDR3 size: 13 residues. Deletions cut 2 bases from V and 3 bases from J, with 8 bases between. CDR3 loop: CASSFGTDYGYTF. DNA of the CDR3: TGCGCCAGCAGCTTCGGCACTGACTATGGCTACACCTTC. Drawing the rest from reference TRBV5-1 and TRBJ1-2, the complete variable domain is KAGVTQTPRYLIKTRGQQVTLSCSPISGHRSVSWYQQTPGQGLQFLFEYFSETQRNKGNFPGRFSGRQFSNSRSEMNVSTLELGDSALYLCASSFGTDYGYTFGSGTRLTVV.

The CDR3 protein is CAIGPGYEETQYF. Here the CDR3 DNA reads TGTGCCATCGGCCCCGGGTATGAAGAGACCCAGTACTTC. The chain uses TRBV5-5 and TRBJ2-5, with D unclear. CDR3 size: 13 residues. The V gene lost 9 bases and the J gene lost 3 bases, with 15 bases spanning the gap. Germline CDR1 is SGHKS and CDR2 is YYEKEE (reference sequence).

This clonotype was recorded a few times. The chain uses TRBV9 and TRBJ2-3; possible D gene TRBD2, 5 bases. The CDR3 consists of 15 residues. Deletions cut 3 bases from V and 2 bases from J, with 13 bases between. Germline V gives CDR1 SGDLS, CDR2 YYNGEE. This CDR3 reads CASSAEDFSTDTQYF. CDR3 nucleotide sequence: TGTGCCAGCAGCGCGGAGGACTTTTCCACAGATACGCAGTATTTT.

This clonotype has a count of ten or more. V is TRBV6-2 or TRBV6-3 and J is TRBJ2-1; D is uncertain. This CDR3 has 14 amino acids. Germline V gene data show CDR1 as MNHEY and CDR2 as SVGEGT. V lost 2 bases to trimming and J lost 7 bases, with 12 bases between them. The CDR3 reads CASSYMGRRNEQFF. The CDR3 DNA reads as TGTGCCAGCAGTTACATGGGTAGACGGAATGAGCAGTTCTTC.

In this sample, this clonotype turned up many times. The V gene is TRBV7-2, the J gene TRBJ1-2; D remains unclear. Germline assignment: CDR1 SGHTA and CDR2 FQGNSA. Trimming shortened V by 4 bases and J by 7 bases, and 13 bases separated the two germline ends. The CDR3 is made up of 13 amino acids. Written as DNA, the CDR3 is TGTGCCAGCAGCTCACCGGGCCGGTCTGGCTACACCTTC. Protein sequence: CASSSPGRSGYTF.

This clonotype was seen ten or more times. The J gene is TRBJ1-2, the V gene TRBV6-5; D call uncertain. Germline V gene lookup returns CDR1 MNHEY and CDR2 SVGAGI. The CDR3 sequence is 13 residues long. Trimming left V 4 bases short and J 5 bases short, with 11 bases between. CDR3 in DNA: TGTGCCAGCAGTTCAGTCCGAGCTTATGGCTACACCTTC. Its translation: CASSSVRAYGYTF.

This clonotype was found many times. The chain links TRBV20-1 to TRBJ2-1; D not certain. The CDR3 has 13 amino acids. Trimming left V 5 bases short and J 0 bases short, with 8 bases between. Per germline, CDR1 DFQATT and CDR2 SNEGSKA (reference sequence). CDR3 region: CSAPWSSYNEQFF. For the CDR3, the DNA is TGCAGTGCTCCCTGGTCCTCCTACAATGAGCAGTTCTTC.

J is TRBJ2-1 and V is TRBV19, with 7 bases identical to TRBD2. Trimming removed 2 bases from V and 1 base from J; junction bases left unmatched: 2. Germline V gene data show CDR1 as LNHDA and CDR2 as SQIVND (reference sequence). The CDR3 runs 15 residues. The CDR3 is CASSIKAGSYNEQFF. The CDR3 nucleotides are TGTGCCAGTAGTATAAAAGCGGGGTCCTACAATGAGCAGTTCTTC.

V and J are TRBV15 and TRBJ2-1; TRBD2 matches at 7 bases. This CDR3 contains 15 residues. Trimming cost V 0 bases and J 3 bases; bases outside gene matches: 2. CDR1 and CDR2 (germline): LNHNV, YYDKDF (reference sequence). The CDR3 DNA reads as TGTGCCACCAGCAGAGATCGGGGGGTCTACAATGAGCAGTTCTTC. Translation: CATSRDRGVYNEQFF.

This clonotype was counted ten times or more. This chain links TRBV11-1 with TRBJ2-1, with TRBD2 matching over 10 bases. Germline trimming cut 10 bases from V and 0 bases from J; bases unmatched to any gene: 15. The CDR3 covers 18 residues. The germline V gene has CDR1 SGHAT and CDR2 FQDESV (reference sequence). The DNA of the CDR3 is TGTGCCACCGTTATAGGACTAGCGGAGCCAAGCTCCTACAATGAGCAGTTCTTC. This translates into CATVIGLAEPSSYNEQFF.

This clonotype was picked up many times. The rearrangement joins TRBV11-2 to TRBJ2-7; 7 bases are shared with TRBD1. Losses at the gene ends were 5 bases for V and 4 bases for J; bases not matched to a gene: 5. Germline V gene sequence: CDR1 SGHAT, CDR2 FQNNGV. The CDR3 covers 13 residues. The CDR3 coding sequence is TGTGCCAGCAGCCCCGGACAGGTTTACGAGCAGTACTTC. It yields the protein CASSPGQVYEQYF.

The genes are TRBV7-8 and TRBJ2-7; weak D call: TRBD1 (6 bases). V shed 1 base and J shed 7 bases, with 14 bases lying between them. The CDR3 extends over 14 amino acids. Germline CDR1 SGHVS, CDR2 FQNEAQ. The CDR3 here is CASSLVRQGNEQYF. The CDR3 nucleotides are TGTGCCAGCAGCTTAGTCCGGCAGGGGAATGAGCAGTACTTC.

The chain couples TRBV12-3 or TRBV12-4 to TRBJ2-1; 10 nucleotides align to TRBD1. V was pared by 5 bases and J by 5 bases, with 6 bases of the junction left unmatched. The CDR3 covers 15 residues. CDR3 nucleotides: TGTGCCAGCAGTCATCGGGACAGGGGAGACAATGAGCAGTTCTTC. It yields the protein CASSHRDRGDNEQFF.

This clonotype was counted ten times or more. The rearrangement links TRBV7-6 to TRBJ1-2, with TRBD1 matching over 12 bases. The J segment lost 8 bases and the V segment lost 5 bases, leaving 6 bases of the junction unmatched. The CDR3 loop spans 14 amino acids. The germline V gene encodes CDR1 SGHVS and CDR2 FNYEAQ. CDR3 coding DNA: TGTGCCAGCAGCGGTCGGGACAGGGGGCAAGGCTACACCTTC. Its translation is CASSGRDRGQGYTF.

This chain links TRBV4-3 with TRBJ2-5; TRBD2 matches 10 bases. V dropped 0 bases and J dropped 1; count of bases not matched to a gene: 2. The CDR3 contains 16 residues. Germline V lookup: CDR1 LGHNA, CDR2 YSLEER. CDR3 coding DNA: TGCGCCAGCAGCCAAGACCGGACTAGCGGCCAAGAGACCCAGTACTTC. It translates to CASSQDRTSGQETQYF.

The rearrangement uses TRBV4-2 and TRBJ2-1; a weak D match, TRBD1 (6 bases). From germline, CDR1 is LGHNA and CDR2 YNFKEQ. The CDR3 spans 16 residues. Trimming took 1 base from V and 0 from J, leaving 10 bases between them. The CDR3 here is CASSQVEGVSYNEQFF. The CDR3 nucleotides are TGTGCCAGCAGCCAAGTAGAGGGGGTCTCCTACAATGAGCAGTTCTTC.